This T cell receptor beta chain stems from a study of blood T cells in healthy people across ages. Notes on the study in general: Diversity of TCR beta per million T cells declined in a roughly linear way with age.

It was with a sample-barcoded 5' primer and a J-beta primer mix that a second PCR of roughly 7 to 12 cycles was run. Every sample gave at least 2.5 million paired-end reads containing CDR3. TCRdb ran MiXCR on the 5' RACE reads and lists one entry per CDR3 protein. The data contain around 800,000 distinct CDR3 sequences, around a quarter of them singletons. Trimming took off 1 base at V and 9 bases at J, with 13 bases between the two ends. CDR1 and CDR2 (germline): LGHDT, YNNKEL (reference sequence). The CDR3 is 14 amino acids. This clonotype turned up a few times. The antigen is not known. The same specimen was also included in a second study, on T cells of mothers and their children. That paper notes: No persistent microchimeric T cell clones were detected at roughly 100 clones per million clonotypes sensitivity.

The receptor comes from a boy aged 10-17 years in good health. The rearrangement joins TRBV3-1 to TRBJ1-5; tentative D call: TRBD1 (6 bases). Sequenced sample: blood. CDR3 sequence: CASSQGDTSRPQHF. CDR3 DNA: TGTGCCAGCAGCCAAGGGGACACATCACGGCCCCAGCATTTT.